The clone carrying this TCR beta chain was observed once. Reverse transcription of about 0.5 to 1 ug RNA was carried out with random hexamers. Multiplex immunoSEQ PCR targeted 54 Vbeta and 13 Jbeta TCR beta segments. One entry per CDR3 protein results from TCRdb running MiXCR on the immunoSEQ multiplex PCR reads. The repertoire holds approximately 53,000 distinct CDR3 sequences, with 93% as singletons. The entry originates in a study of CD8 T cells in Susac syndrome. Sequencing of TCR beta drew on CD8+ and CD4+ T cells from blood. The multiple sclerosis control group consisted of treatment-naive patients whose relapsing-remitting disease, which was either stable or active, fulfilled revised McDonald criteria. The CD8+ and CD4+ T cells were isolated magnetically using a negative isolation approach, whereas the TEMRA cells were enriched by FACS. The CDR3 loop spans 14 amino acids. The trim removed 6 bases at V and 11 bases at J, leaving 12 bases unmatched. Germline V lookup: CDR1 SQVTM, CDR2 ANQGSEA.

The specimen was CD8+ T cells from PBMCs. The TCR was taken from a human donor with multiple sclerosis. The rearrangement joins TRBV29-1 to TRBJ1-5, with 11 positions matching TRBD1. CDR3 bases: TGCAGCGTGACCGGACAGGGGGCCTCCCAGGCCCAGCATTTT. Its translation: CSVTGQGASQAQHF.